These T cell receptor beta chains were read from a single sample in a study of CD8 T cells in Susac syndrome. TCRdb reprocessed the immunoSEQ multiplex PCR reads via MiXCR and lists one record per CDR3 protein. Of hundreds of thousands of distinct CDR3 sequences in the sample, around 84% were seen once. The sample comprised CD8+ T cells from PBMCs. The source is a human donor with multiple sclerosis. Each CDR3 is given with its conserved first and last residue. D genes are given only for firm matches. The size entry is marked missing in some rows and otherwise reads once, few, many or a size class.

CASSYEAAGGADTQYF	TGTGCCAGCAGTTACGAAGCGGCGGGAGGCGCAGATACGCAGTATTTT	TRBV6-6	TRBJ2-3	-	TRBD2
CAWGVTGELFF	TGTGCCTGGGGGGTAACCGGGGAGCTGTTTTTT	TRBV30	TRBJ2-2	-	-
CASSLRQTYEQYF	TGTGCCAGCAGCTTAAGACAGACCTACGAGCAGTACTTC	TRBV11-2	TRBJ2-7	-	-
CAWSIAGVGDEQFF	TGTGCCTGGAGTATTGCGGGGGTGGGTGATGAGCAGTTCTTC	TRBV30	TRBJ2-1	few	TRBD2
CASSGKDWQPQHF	TGTGCCAGTAGTGGGAAGGATTGGCAGCCCCAGCATTTT	TRBV19	TRBJ1-5	-	-
CASSLATGIQETQYF	TGTGCCAGCAGTTTGGCTACGGGTATACAAGAGACCCAGTACTTC	TRBV28	TRBJ2-5	-	-
CASSHLTSGRRNEQFF	TGTGCCAGCAGTCATCTGACTAGCGGGAGAAGGAATGAGCAGTTCTTC	TRBV28	TRBJ2-1	-	TRBD2
CATSGPQGVTEAFF	TGTGCCACCAGCGGACCACAGGGGGTCACTGAAGCTTTCTTT	TRBV15	TRBJ1-1	-	TRBD1
CASSLVASGSTDTQYF	TGTGCCAGCAGCTTAGTGGCTAGCGGGAGCACAGATACGCAGTATTTT	TRBV7-6	TRBJ2-3	-	TRBD2
CASSFPGDLYQPQHF	TGTGCCAGCAGTTTTCCGGGGGACCTTTATCAGCCCCAGCATTTT	TRBV28	TRBJ1-5	-	-
CASSFRTVMYEQYF	TGTGCCAGCAGCTTTAGGACAGTCATGTACGAGCAGTACTTC	TRBV11-2	TRBJ2-7	few	-
CASSAPVGAGVDTQYF	TGTGCCAGCAGCGCCCCGGTGGGAGCGGGCGTGGATACGCAGTATTTT	TRBV9	TRBJ2-3	-	-
CSASPPSQRLYEQYF	TGCAGTGCTTCCCCCCCTAGCCAACGGCTCTACGAGCAGTACTTC	TRBV20-1	TRBJ2-7	-	-
CASSLEGGVSEAFF	TGTGCCAGCAGCTTAGAGGGGGGGGTCTCTGAAGCTTTCTTT	TRBV7-6	TRBJ1-1	-	-
CASSLRWGLRMNTEAFF	TGTGCCAGCAGCCTAAGGTGGGGGCTGAGAATGAACACTGAAGCTTTCTTT	TRBV21-1	TRBJ1-1	once	-
CAISESGLPSYEQYF	TGTGCCATCAGTGAGTCGGGACTCCCGTCCTACGAGCAGTACTTC	TRBV10-3	TRBJ2-7	-	-
CASSYSPDINTGELFF	TGTGCCAGCAGTTACTCTCCGGACATAAACACCGGGGAGCTGTTTTTT	TRBV6-6	TRBJ2-2	-	-
CATSASSGMGSYNEQFF	TGTGCCACCAGTGCTTCTAGCGGGATGGGGTCCTACAATGAGCAGTTCTTC	TRBV24-1	TRBJ2-1	-	TRBD2
CASSDGTFWGEQFF	TGTGCCAGCAGTGACGGGACCTTTTGGGGTGAGCAGTTCTTC	TRBV6-1	TRBJ2-1	few	-
CASKPGDSNQPQHF	TGTGCCAGCAAGCCCGGGGACAGCAATCAGCCCCAGCATTTT	TRBV12-3/TRBV12-4	TRBJ1-5	few	-
CASVHRGSDLDEQYF	TGTGCCAGCGTCCACCGGGGCAGTGATTTGGACGAGCAGTACTTC	TRBV9	TRBJ2-7	-	-
CSVEDRPDNYGYTF	TGCAGCGTTGAAGATCGGCCGGATAACTATGGCTACACCTTC	TRBV29-1	TRBJ1-2	-	-
CASRGGSGDSTDTQYF	TGTGCCAGCAGGGGCGGGAGCGGGGACAGCACAGATACGCAGTATTTT	TRBV9	TRBJ2-3	-	TRBD2
CASSQDLSYEQYF	TGTGCCAGCAGCCAGGACCTCTCATACGAGCAGTACTTC	TRBV3-1	TRBJ2-7	few	-
CASSLPGWGYTF	TGTGCCAGCAGCTTGCCGGGTTGGGGCTACACCTTC	TRBV5-4	TRBJ1-2	-	-
CAWSLGGNTEAFF	TGTGCCTGGAGCCTTGGGGGGAACACTGAAGCTTTCTTT	TRBV30	TRBJ1-1	-	-
CSARPGQGAYEQYF	TGCAGTGCTAGACCCGGACAGGGGGCCTACGAGCAGTACTTC	TRBV20-1	TRBJ2-7	-	TRBD1
CASGFTTSTDTQYF	TGTGCCAGTGGCTTTACTACTAGCACAGATACGCAGTATTTT	TRBV19	TRBJ2-3	-	-
CASSGGHEQYF	TGCGCCAGCAGTGGGGGCCACGAGCAGTACTTC	TRBV10-1	TRBJ2-7	few	-
CASSKTWTGGGYTF	TGTGCCAGCAGCAAAACCTGGACGGGGGGTGGCTACACCTTC	TRBV21-1	TRBJ1-2	-	-
CSASPSSGSYEQYF	TGCAGTGCTAGTCCTAGTAGCGGGAGCTACGAGCAGTACTTC	TRBV20-1	TRBJ2-7	-	TRBD2
CASYAIKDNEQFF	TGTGCCAGCTACGCAATCAAAGACAATGAGCAGTTCTTC	TRBV7-9	TRBJ2-1	-	-
CATSGPLSDEQFF	TGTGCCACCTCAGGACCCCTCTCGGATGAGCAGTTCTTC	TRBV18	TRBJ2-1	-	-
CASSRVPWEDQPQHF	TGTGCCAGCAGCCGCGTCCCCTGGGAGGATCAGCCCCAGCATTTT	TRBV2	TRBJ1-5	many	-
CASSVAREGYEQYF	TGTGCCAGCAGCGTAGCCAGGGAAGGCTACGAGCAGTACTTC	TRBV9	TRBJ2-7	-	-
CASSPNHGRPNTEAFF	TGTGCCAGCAGCCCCAACCACGGACGGCCGAACACTGAAGCTTTCTTT	TRBV7-3	TRBJ1-1	-	-
CASSSTRLAGRNEQFF	TGTGCCAGCAGTTCCACGAGACTAGCGGGACGCAATGAGCAGTTCTTC	TRBV7-9	TRBJ2-1	-	TRBD2
CASSLGTFNTEAFF	TGTGCCAGCAGTCTAGGGACATTCAACACTGAAGCTTTCTTT	TRBV28	TRBJ1-1	-	-
CASSLDPMTGWNEQFF	TGTGCCAGCAGTTTGGATCCTATGACAGGGTGGAATGAGCAGTTCTTC	TRBV12-3/TRBV12-4	TRBJ2-1	-	TRBD1
CASSLARMNTEAFF	TGTGCCAGCAGCCTCGCAAGGATGAACACTGAAGCTTTCTTT	TRBV7-9	TRBJ1-1	-	-
CASSYRGRDYGYTF	TGTGCCAGCAGTTACAGGGGGCGCGACTATGGCTACACCTTC	TRBV28	TRBJ1-2	-	TRBD1
CASRGGSGNTIYF	TGCGCCAGCAGAGGGGGCTCCGGAAACACCATATATTTT	TRBV5-1	TRBJ1-3	-	TRBD1
CASGEPGRYEQYF	TGTGCTAGTGGTGAGCCAGGGCGCTACGAGCAGTACTTC	TRBV12-5	TRBJ2-7	-	-
CASSLRGALNTEAFF	TGTGCCAGCAGTTTGAGGGGGGCCCTGAACACTGAAGCTTTCTTT	TRBV28	TRBJ1-1	-	-
CSVGGSANYGYTF	TGCAGCGTTGGGGGGTCCGCTAACTATGGCTACACCTTC	TRBV29-1	TRBJ1-2	-	-
CASSLSMAGEGYTF	TGTGCCAGCAGTTTATCGATGGCGGGGGAGGGCTACACCTTC	TRBV27	TRBJ1-2	-	-